What follows is one TCR beta chain and its context. This clone has more than one count but fewer than ten. Its recognized antigen is unknown. It has no much larger one-base neighbor in the sample; base qualities were not kept. The library came from the immunoSEQ multiplex PCR assay. For the multiplex PCR, a mixture combining 60 forward primers for TCR Vbeta segments and 13 reverse primers for TCR Jbeta segments was used. The CDR3 region of rearranged TCR beta genes was amplified from genomic DNA by a multiplex PCR assay. On the Illumina HiSeq System, the amplified TCR beta libraries were sequenced as 87-base-pair reads. Concerning the study's data processing: A later analysis counted approximately 74 million unique TCR beta chains across the 650 to 800 repertoires, and 10 million to 12 million of these chains were shared by at least two donors. A nearest-neighbor algorithm error-corrected the raw reads and collapsed the reads into unique sequences, merging closely related sequences to remove PCR and sequencing errors. CDR3 sequences were aligned to IMGT reference sequences to assign V, D and J gene segments. For a sequence to be retained, a match of at least six nucleotides was required to both a V gene segment and a J gene segment. A rearrangement counted as productive if the CDR3 had no stop codons and remained in frame with V and J, and every other rearrangement counted as non-productive. CDR3 was defined by IMGT convention, running from the second conserved V-encoded cysteine to the conserved J-encoded phenylalanine. The earlier analysis of approximately 500 of the donors excluded sequences that lacked an unambiguous match to a single V gene segment. In an earlier analysis of a few hundred of the donors, V segments were called functional above 56.7% productive rearrangements and were called segregating when the between-donor standard deviation exceeded 5%. A statistical classification framework was built to diagnose cytomegalovirus status from the catalog of TCR beta chain sequences. A later analysis assigned V and J genes by comparing TCR nucleotide sequences with IMGT/GENE-DB human TR gene sequences. Using the TCRdist pipeline, a later analysis assigned CDR3 sequences along with most-parsimonious VDJ recombination scenarios. In a later analysis, every TCR beta chain was defined by the combination of its CDR3 amino acid sequence and its V-gene family, and reads without a unique V-gene family were dropped. In a later analysis, around 600 highly shared, low-generation-probability nucleotide sequences were removed to address suspected cross-contamination and a sequencing artifact. In a later analysis, a clonal expansion index was calculated for each public chain from normalized within-repertoire ranks of inferred template counts. In a later analysis, generation probabilities were computed with a VDJ recombination model fitted to out-of-frame rearrangements, and the resulting probabilities were checked against IGoR. In a later analysis, hypergeometric tests were used to score TCR-TCR, TCR-HLA and TCR-CMV co-occurrence, with a repertoire-size bias correction applied to TCR pairs. In a later analysis, false discovery rates were estimated by permuting HLA or CMV assignments 20 times. In a later analysis, co-occurring TCRs were grouped with DBSCAN, and TCRdist sequence similarity was added when clustering was performed within HLA-allele-positive subsets. For co-occurrence clustering, repertoires with fewer than 30,000 or more than 120,000 public chains were excluded, along with five repertoires with anomalous nucleotide sharing. The source is immuneACCESS, and TCRdb retained only in-frame sequences with V and J called. Part of the clones is not carried over; for the studies checked, unresolved V genes explain less than half of this, and the remainder is unexplained. Clonal size and the V and J genes are those of that table, whereas D and trimming came from the DNA. The sample table contains over 110,000 clones; only one count was recorded for over 65% of them. 2.5% to 3.5% of the sample is in the top ten clones.

The record originates from a study of cytomegalovirus exposure and HLA in healthy donors (TCRdb year 2017). Concerning the study at large: According to an earlier analysis of several hundred of the donors, about 179 million T cells yielded 117 million unique TCR beta sequences and 276 Gb of sequence data. To predict cytomegalovirus infection status, the study combined high-throughput TCR immunosequencing, statistical association of individual TCRs with disease status, and machine learning. The study profiled the T cell repertoires of 500 to 800 subjects by immunosequencing and related them to cytomegalovirus serostatus. A later analysis re-analyzed previously published TCR beta repertoires from roughly 690 donors and added high-resolution HLA genotyping to study TCR occurrence patterns. In an earlier analysis of 500 to 650 of the donors, high-throughput TCR beta sequencing was used to judge whether each TCR beta V gene segment behaved as functional or pseudogenic. Typing coverage differed by locus: A, B, C, DRB1 and DQB1 were typed in roughly 620-630 donors, DQA1 in about 500, DPA1 in around 610, and DPB1 in 400 to 480. An early release covering roughly 600 HLA-typed donors comprised 250 to 350 gigabases of sequencing data and approximately 80 million unique TCR sequences. All discovery cohort repertoires had been generated on a single sequencing platform. Of the approximately 370 genotyped donors, approximately 81% were placed in the genetic ancestry cluster associated with self-reported Caucasian donors. Donor age, sex, ethnicity and CMV serostatus were compiled alongside the repertoire data. Among around 400 genotyped donors of the cohort, an average of approximately 200,000 unique TCR beta nucleotide sequences was sequenced per donor, of which about 20% were non-productive. The study aimed to test whether cataloging public T cell receptors could reveal signatures of past pathogen exposure. Four to six DR-DQ haplotypes were handled as single units for association and clustering, since linkage in the cohort was strong. The later analysis used no new phenotypic data to find candidate immune exposures, relying instead on TCR beta sequences and their occurrence across donors. A separate validation cohort of roughly 120 different subjects was used in addition to the roughly 720-subject first cohort. Both class I and class II loci were covered by HLA typing, at four-digit resolution. In a later genetic analysis, genome-wide SNP genotypes for about three fifths of the 666 donors were used, and that subset was treated as a discovery cohort.

The cohort was made up of approximately 670 healthy bone marrow donors. All cohort members were sampled while nominally healthy, although unrecorded immune exposures were likely present. The donor was CMV seronegative and belonged to the group of 352 seronegative cohort members. A peripheral blood sample was provided by each donor, and peripheral blood mononuclear cells were used for TCR beta sequencing. Genomic DNA was extracted from the blood cell samples with the Qiagen DNeasy Blood Extraction Kit. From cysteine to phenylalanine, the CDR3 is 12 amino acids long. The kept DNA is CDR3 alone, 36 bases in frame from the first base. CDR1 and CDR2, looked up from the germline V gene (reference sequence), are SGHKS and YYEKEE. For this chain, trimming is 4 bases at the V end and 13 bases at the J end, and the number of junction bases without a gene match is 7. The paper as a whole reports these results and caveats: In a later analysis, the rate of TCR association differed among HLA loci, with DRB1 alleles having the most associated TCRs and HLA-C alleles having the fewest. Presence/absence analyses assumed roughly uniform sequencing depth across donors, an assumption that may not hold. A later analysis associated 17,000 or so TCR beta sequences with specific HLA alleles at a false discovery rate of 0.05. A few of the identified cytomegalovirus-associated TCR beta chains were confirmed in vitro to be specific for cytomegalovirus antigens. In a later genetic analysis, fewer N-insertions in productive TCRs were reported among donors in an Asian-associated ancestry cluster than the roughly 640-donor mean. An earlier analysis of approximately 530 of the donors showed that most TCR beta V segments appeared in productive rearrangements either about 87% or about 30% of the time, which broadly matched IMGT annotations. Fewer than 20 rarely observed V segments, including chromosome 9 orphons, were excluded from the earlier analysis of about 600 of the donors because counts were too low. Cytomegalovirus status was reported to be diagnosed by the classifier with high specificity and sensitivity in both the original and validation cohorts. HLA typing was unavailable for some donors at each locus, so association tests used only the typed subset. In a later analysis, several top co-occurrence clusters were reported to appear linked to parvovirus B19, influenza, CMV and Epstein-Barr virus. Across donors, most TCR sequences were observed very rarely, whereas some public TCRs were present in many individuals. Only TCR beta chains were sequenced in this cohort, and the absence of alpha or paired-chain data limited detectable features. A further reported finding was that TCR beta sequences accurately predicted the HLA-A and HLA-B alleles for most subjects in the first cohort. In a later analysis, HLA-associated TCR beta chains were found to be more clonally expanded and to have lower generation probabilities than equally common non-associated chains. The 87-base-pair reads could not distinguish some IMGT-functional V segments, including TRBV6-2 and TRBV6-3, so those segments were excluded. According to a later analysis, most CMV-associated TCR beta chains appeared to be HLA-restricted, and the HLA associations seemed to be driven largely by CMV exposure. The study gave a list of about 170 TCR beta chains associated with cytomegalovirus. Correlated functional status among segregating V segments might reflect linkage disequilibrium, but an unknown experimental factor could not be ruled out. A group of highly shared sequence variants was considered likely to be a technical artifact of the sequencing pipeline. Strong co-occurrence of HLA alleles, especially DR and DQ, made assigning TCR associations to individual alleles difficult. The authors suggested that the approach could potentially be generalized to other disease states and immunological phenotypes. For the cohort, immune exposure information was limited to CMV serostatus. V-gene and J-gene trimming of TCR beta chains was associated with a missense DCLRE1C variant in a later genetic analysis, and the association was replicated in an independent cohort.

The sequence is built from TRBV5-5 and TRBJ2-1; 8 nucleotides in the junction match TRBD1. The TCR originated in a female donor in good health and CMV-seronegative. Input material: PBMCs. The CDR3 here reads CASSPGQVPQFF. The DNA sequence is as follows: TGTGCCAGCAGCCCGGGACAGGTCCCCCAGTTCTTC.